These 14 T cell receptor beta chains were all obtained from the same sample, sequenced in a study of blood T cell repertoires in COVID-19. Sequenced by immunoSEQ multiplex PCR; TCRdb stores in-frame clones only, minus some. Of some 25,000 clones listed, roughly 87% were seen once; the top ten hold approximately 8%. Sequenced: peripheral blood. These TCRs come from a man between 50 and 59 years old with active COVID-19.

The rearrangement links TRBV28 to TRBJ1-2, with TRBD1 identical over 7 bases. J lost 6 bases, V lost 10 bases, and 14 bases had no gene match. The germline gives CDR1 MDHEN, CDR2 SYDVKM. The CDR3 has 14 residues. The CDR3 nucleotides read TGTGCCACCAGGACTCTAGGGACAGATGATGGCTACACCTTC. It encodes CATRTLGTDDGYTF.

The V gene is TRBV6-4, the J gene TRBJ1-2, with a tentative D call TRBD1 (5 bases). The CDR3 is 13 amino acids. Per the germline V gene, CDR1 is MRHNA and CDR2 is SNTAGT. V lost 5 bases, J lost 2 bases, and 9 bases lay in between. The CDR3, as DNA: TGTGCCAGCAGTTTGGGGGGGAACTATGGCTACACCTTC. This gives the protein CASSLGGNYGYTF.

The chain combines TRBV7-9 with TRBJ1-5; unclear D gene. The V gene's germline CDR1 is SEHNR and CDR2 FQNEAQ (reference sequence). The V and J ends lost 5 bases and 4 bases respectively, with 18 bases between them. This CDR3 region has 16 residues. The CDR3 sequence: CASSAPPGAENQPQHF. CDR3 nucleotides: TGTGCCAGCAGCGCCCCTCCGGGAGCAGAGAATCAGCCCCAGCATTTT. The full variable domain, in which reference TRBV7-9 and TRBJ1-5 provide the parts outside the CDR3, is DTGVSQNPRHKITKRGQNVTFRCDPISEHNRLYWYRQTLGQGPEFLTYFQNEAQLEKSRLLSDRFSAERPKGSFSTLEIQRTEQGDSAMYLCASSAPPGAENQPQHFGDGTRLSIL.

V usage is TRBV3-1 (or the pseudogene TRBV3-2) and J usage is TRBJ2-7, with 7 positions matching TRBD1. In germline, CDR1 is LGHDT, CDR2 YNNKEL (reference sequence). The CDR3 is made up of 13 amino acids. The junction had 6 bases not matched to a gene; V was cut back by 3 bases and J by 7 bases. The CDR3 DNA follows: TGTGCCAGCAGCCATAGACAGGGCCGGGAGCAGTACGTC. This sequence encodes CASSHRQGREQYV.

This chain links TRBV24-1 with TRBJ2-3; possibly TRBD1 for D (6 bases). The V gene's germline CDR1 is KGHDR and CDR2 SFDVKD. Trimming took off 10 bases at V and 2 bases at J, with 18 bases between the two ends. The CDR3 loop spans 15 amino acids. For the CDR3, the DNA is TGTGCCACTGCAGAGGGGGTACTCATCACAGATACGCAGTATTTT. Translating gives CATAEGVLITDTQYF.

This chain connects TRBV5-1 to TRBJ2-7, with 13 bases aligning to TRBD2. This CDR3 has 17 amino acids. Germline CDR1 is SGHRS and CDR2 is YFSETQ. J was trimmed by 7 bases and V by 1 base; bases with no gene match: 11. The CDR3 coding sequence is TGCGCCAGCAGCTTGCAGGGTATGGGACTAGCGGGGCAAGAGCAGTACTTC. Translated, it gives CASSLQGMGLAGQEQYF.

The chain uses TRBV11-2 and TRBJ2-7; weak D call: TRBD2 (5 bases). The germline CDR1 and CDR2 sequences are SGHAT and FQNNGV. This CDR3 contains 14 residues. The ends were cut back, 0 bases at V and 3 bases at J, with 9 bases in the middle. CDR3 region: CASSLDFGSYEQYV. CDR3 DNA sequence: TGTGCCAGCAGCTTAGACTTTGGGAGCTACGAGCAGTACGTC.

This clone has only one observation. V gene TRBV6-5 combines with J gene TRBJ1-3; a weak D match, TRBD1 (5 bases). This CDR3 is 16 amino acids long. Germline V gene sequence: CDR1 MNHEY, CDR2 SVGAGI. The V end was cut by 4 bases, the J end by 0 bases, with 13 bases between. This CDR3 is CASSLGTVSSGNTIYF. CDR3 DNA sequence: TGTGCCAGCAGTTTGGGGACTGTGAGCTCTGGAAACACCATATATTTT.

This chain uses TRBV5-1 with TRBJ1-6; D remains unclear. The germline V gene encodes CDR1 SGHRS and CDR2 YFSETQ. This CDR3 is built from 14 residues. The V gene lost 3 bases and the J gene lost 7 bases, with 11 bases spanning the gap. In DNA, the CDR3 is TGCGCCAGCAGCTCCCAGGTGGGCAATTCACCCCTCCACTTT. Translated, it gives CASSSQVGNSPLHF.

The chain recombines TRBV18 with TRBJ2-5, with a tentative D call TRBD2 (6 bases). CDR1 is KGHSH and CDR2 is LQKENI in the germline V gene. This CDR3 has 13 amino acids. With 3 bases removed from V and 4 bases from J, the gap between germline ends came to 9 bases. The CDR3, as DNA: TGTGCCAGCTCACCGAGAGCGGGAGAGACCCAGTACTTC. It specifies CASSPRAGETQYF.

The rearrangement joins TRBV13 to TRBJ2-7; 8 nucleotides agree with TRBD1. V lost 3 bases to trimming and J lost 5 bases; unmatched junction nucleotides: 9. Germline V gene sequence: CDR1 PRHDT, CDR2 FYEKMQ (reference sequence). CDR3 size: 15 residues. CDR3 sequence: CASSLGDRRTNEQYV. The DNA of the CDR3 is TGTGCCAGCAGCTTGGGGGACAGGAGGACTAACGAGCAGTACGTC.

The genes are TRBV5-4 and TRBJ2-1, with TRBD2 as a possible D gene (7 bases). V shed 2 bases and J shed 4 bases, with 10 bases lying between them. This CDR3 is built from 14 residues. Germline CDR1 and CDR2: SGHNT and YYREEE (reference sequence). In DNA form, the CDR3 reads TGTGCCAGCAGCTTTAGGGGGGGATACAATGAGCAGTTCTTC. This gives the protein CASSFRGGYNEQFF.

The chain uses TRBV27 and TRBJ2-7, with TRBD2 as a possible D gene (5 bases). The germline V gene encodes CDR1 MNHEY and CDR2 SMNVEV (reference sequence). The CDR3 totals 12 residues. The V end lost 2 bases, the J end lost 5 bases, and 7 bases lay between the germline ends. CDR3 sequence: CASSLTGDEQYF. Here the CDR3 DNA reads TGTGCCAGCAGTTTAACCGGGGACGAGCAGTACTTC.

The V and J genes are TRBV7-9 and TRBJ2-7, with D perhaps TRBD2 (6 bases). The CDR3 contains 15 residues. Germline V gene data show CDR1 as SEHNR and CDR2 as FQNEAQ (reference sequence). Trimming removed 5 bases from V and 0 bases from J, with 14 bases in between. In DNA form, the CDR3 reads TGTGCCAGCAGCCGTTCGGGGGAAATCTCCTACGAGCAGTACTTC. It is translated as CASSRSGEISYEQYF.